The following is a TCR beta chain sequence with its context. This entry comes from a study of T cells in Graves' hyperthyroidism and ophthalmopathy. RNA transcripts yielded amplified TCR beta CDR3 regions. HTBI primers drove first-round RT-PCR of the TCR CDR3. TCRdb used MiXCR to reprocess the multiplex PCR reads, holding one entry per CDR3 protein. The table records 270,000 or so distinct CDR3 sequences, 20% to 25% of them present only once. This CDR3 is 13 amino acids long. V gave up 7 bases and J gave up 4 bases, with 14 bases separating them. Looked up from germline, CDR1 is DFQATT and CDR2 is SNEGSKA (reference sequence).

The gene calls are TRBV20-1 and TRBJ2-4, with D tentatively TRBD1 (5 bases). The clonotype comes from a man aged 40-49 years with Graves' hyperthyroidism that later progressed to Graves' ophthalmopathy. Source material: blood. This CDR3 is CSGLTEIKNIQYF. The CDR3 DNA reads TGCAGTGGCCTGACAGAGATTAAAAACATTCAGTACTTC.